The TCR beta chain described here comes from a study of T cell repertoires in cytomegalovirus infection. Turning to the study itself: CMV infection together with matching HLA type was indicated by public TCR beta signatures. Findings and limits, study-wide: HLA-C-restricted CMV-specific TCR beta clonotypes prevailed in the ex vivo response. Carriage of CMV together with the relevant HLA was identifiable through cumulative public TCR beta family frequency.

MiXCR, applied by TCRdb to the reads, yields one record per CDR3 protein. The repertoire holds 450,000 to 550,000 distinct CDR3 sequences, with more than 15% as singletons. CDR3 length: 18 amino acids. V shed 6 bases and J 2 bases; nucleotides not matched to a gene: 13. The V gene's germline CDR1 is MNHNS and CDR2 SASEGT. Worth noting for this clonotype: Its antigen is as yet unknown.

The receptor comes from a human donor in good health (CMV status not recorded). Some clones in this sample may be carry-over from other donors' samples. This chain uses TRBV6-1 with TRBJ2-7; 13 nucleotides align to TRBD2. Sequenced sample: CD8+ T cells from PBMCs. CDR3 nucleotides: TGTGCCAGCAGAGACCCGGGACTAGCGGGAAGCGCCGCCTACGAGCAGTACTTC. It codes for CASRDPGLAGSAAYEQYF.